The sequence of this TCR beta chain was determined in a study of siplizumab effects on memory and regulatory T cells. TCRdb's table, derived via immunoSEQ multiplex PCR, lists solely in-frame clones and lacks some. The sample records about 87,000 clones, roughly 90% being singletons. About this clone: Its antigen is undetermined.

Between the trimmed V and J ends, which lost 3 bases and 5 bases, there was a span of 14 bases. Germline CDR1 LNHNV, CDR2 YYDKDF (reference sequence). CDR3 size: 15 residues. Study conclusions and caveats: On average, less than 75% of mappable alloreactive CD4+ clones were Treg-derived under siplizumab, against 25% to 30% in controls.

The sequenced sample consisted of Tregs sorted from blood. This clonotype originated in a human donor in good health. V gene TRBV15 combines with J gene TRBJ1-5; no clear D gene. The DNA for the CDR3 is TGTGCCACCAGCAGCCAACTAGGGTCGGATCAGCCCCAGCATTTT. Translation gives CATSSQLGSDQPQHF.